This T cell receptor (beta chain) was documented in a study of identical twins. Overall study results and limits: Less excess twin sharing appeared in beta out-of-frame sequences.

Every one of the donors was a healthy Caucasian. TCRdb reprocessed the 5' RACE reads via MiXCR and lists one record per CDR3 protein. The sample has about 530,000 distinct CDR3 sequences, over 12% seen once; the top ten hold around 0.4%. Trimming left V 1 base short and J 2 bases short, with 12 bases between. This CDR3 has 16 residues. Germline V gene data show CDR1 as SEHNR and CDR2 as FQNEAQ (reference sequence). This clonotype was detected a few times. Its specificity is not known. Another study also made use of these data, one on yellow fever vaccine responses in identical twins. From that study: Twins' vaccine T cell response reportedly gave the appearance of partial convergence and partial personalization.

The receptor was derived from a woman in her late teens or twenties in good health. The V gene is TRBV7-9, the J gene TRBJ2-1; D remains unclear. The sequencing sample was made of CD4+ T cells sorted from blood. As DNA, the CDR3 is TGTGCCAGCAGCTTAGTATCCGGGCCCACCTACAATGAGCAGTTCTTC. Its translation: CASSLVSGPTYNEQFF.